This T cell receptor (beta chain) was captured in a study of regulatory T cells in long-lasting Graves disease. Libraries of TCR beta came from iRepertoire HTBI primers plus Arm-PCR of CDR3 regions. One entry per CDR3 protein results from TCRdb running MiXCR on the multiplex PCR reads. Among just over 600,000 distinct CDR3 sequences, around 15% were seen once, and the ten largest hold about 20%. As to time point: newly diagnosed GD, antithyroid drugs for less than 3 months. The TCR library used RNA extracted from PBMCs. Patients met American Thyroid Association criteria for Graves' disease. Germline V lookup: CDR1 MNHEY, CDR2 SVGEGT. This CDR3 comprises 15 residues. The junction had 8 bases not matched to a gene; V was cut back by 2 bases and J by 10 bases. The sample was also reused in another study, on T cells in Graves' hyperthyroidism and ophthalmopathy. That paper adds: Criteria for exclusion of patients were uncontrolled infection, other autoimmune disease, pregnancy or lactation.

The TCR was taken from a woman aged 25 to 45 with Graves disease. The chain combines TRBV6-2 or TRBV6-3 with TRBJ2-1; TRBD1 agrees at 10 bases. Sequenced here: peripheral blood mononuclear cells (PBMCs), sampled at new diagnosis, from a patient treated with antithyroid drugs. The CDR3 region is CASSYPGTGANEQFF. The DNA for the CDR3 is TGTGCCAGCAGTTACCCTGGGACAGGGGCGAACGAGCAGTTCTTC.